Each of the 25 T cell receptor beta chains below was sequenced from the same sample in a study of shared clonotypes between healthy human individuals. Clones were sequenced by immunoSEQ multiplex PCR, and TCRdb holds only the in-frame ones, with some missing. The table has about 490,000 clones, 78% seen once. The sample taken for sequencing was PBMCs. These TCRs come from a woman in her 40s in good health. Some clones in this sample may be carry-over from other donors' samples.

The chain carries TRBV19 and TRBJ2-1, with no clear D. This CDR3 has 14 residues. Trimming stripped 1 base from V and 2 bases from J, with 6 bases between. Germline CDR1 LNHDA, CDR2 SQIVND (reference sequence). The CDR3 loop reads CASSIAGAYNEQFF. CDR3 DNA sequence: TGTGCCAGTAGTATAGCGGGTGCCTACAATGAGCAGTTCTTC.

The rearrangement links TRBV18 to TRBJ2-7; D might be TRBD1 or TRBD2, each matching 6 bases. Trimming took off 8 bases at V and 0 bases at J, with 11 bases between the two ends. The CDR3 is 13 amino acids. The V gene's germline CDR1 is KGHSH and CDR2 LQKENI. CDR3 DNA sequence: TGTGCCAGCGTCCGGGGGCCCTCCTACGAGCAGTACTTC. It specifies CASVRGPSYEQYF.

The rearrangement links TRBV7-8 to TRBJ2-5; no firm D call. Germline V lookup: CDR1 SGHVS, CDR2 FQNEAQ. V gave up 3 bases and J gave up 3 bases, with 5 bases separating them. This CDR3 region has 12 residues. The CDR3 bases are TGTGCCAGCAGCTTTCATGAAGAGACCCAGTACTTC. Its translation is CASSFHEETQYF.

With respect to this clone: A read error is possible here, since a much larger clone lies one base away. The rearrangement links TRBV30 to TRBJ2-4; unclear D gene. The CDR3 runs 13 residues. Per germline, CDR1 GTSNPN and CDR2 SVGIG (reference sequence). The ends were cut back, 3 bases at V and 7 bases at J, with 13 bases in the middle. For the CDR3, the DNA is TGTGCCTGGAGAAGCCGGAGCGCTAACATTCAGTACTTC. This encodes CAWRSRSANIQYF.

The chain carries TRBV11-2 and TRBJ1-1; 8 bases align to TRBD1. The junction had 4 bases not matched to a gene; V was cut back by 1 base and J by 6 bases. Per germline, CDR1 SGHAT and CDR2 FQNNGV. The CDR3 has 14 residues. This CDR3 is CASSLVSQGAEAFF. CDR3 nucleotide sequence: TGTGCCAGCAGCTTAGTCTCACAGGGGGCTGAAGCTTTCTTT.

The rearrangement joins TRBV5-6 to TRBJ1-2, with TRBD1 matching over 8 bases. Germline CDR1 and CDR2: SGHDT and YYEEEE. J gave up 4 bases and V 0 bases, and 5 bases lay outside the gene matches. This CDR3 comprises 15 residues. The CDR3 DNA reads TGTGCCAGCAGCTTGGGGGACAGGCGGGGCTATGGCTACACCTTC. Protein sequence: CASSLGDRRGYGYTF.

The CDR3 DNA reads as TGTGCCACCAGAGGAAAGCCTAGCCAAGAGACCCAGTACTTC. Residues: CATRGKPSQETQYF. The rearrangement links TRBV15 to TRBJ2-5; unclear D gene. V was shortened by 6 bases and J by 1 base, with 12 bases between the two germline ends. This CDR3 has 14 residues. Looked up from germline, CDR1 is LNHNV and CDR2 is YYDKDF (reference sequence).

The J gene is TRBJ1-2, the V gene TRBV7-2; D uncertain. CDR1 is SGHTA and CDR2 is FQGNSA in the germline V gene. V lost 2 bases to trimming and J lost 4 bases, with 8 bases between them. This CDR3 has 13 residues. CDR3 DNA sequence: TGTGCCAGCAGCTTAACCACAGCCTATGGCTACACCTTC. It yields the protein CASSLTTAYGYTF.

This chain connects TRBV7-3 to TRBJ2-1; 8 bases agree with TRBD2. Germline CDR1 is SGHTA and CDR2 is FQGTGA. Losses at the gene ends were 3 bases for V and 5 bases for J; bases not matched to a gene: 6. The length of the CDR3 is 15 residues. DNA for the CDR3: TGTGCCAGCAGCTTTGACGGGAGGGTAAACAATGAGCAGTTCTTC. It encodes CASSFDGRVNNEQFF.

This chain uses TRBV7-9 with TRBJ2-6; TRBD1 agrees at 8 bases. This CDR3 comprises 15 residues. Germline CDR1 is SEHNR and CDR2 is FQNEAQ (reference sequence). With V trimmed by 3 bases and J by 6 bases, 4 bases remained unmatched. This CDR3 is CASSLAGGEANVLTF. CDR3 bases: TGTGCCAGCAGCTTGGCAGGGGGCGAGGCCAACGTCCTGACTTTC.

In its sample, this clone was seen a few times. The chain links TRBV28 to TRBJ2-7; TRBD2 aligns across 12 bases. Germline loops: CDR1 MDHEN, CDR2 SYDVKM. Trimming removed 5 bases from V and 7 bases from J; junction bases left unmatched: 9. The CDR3 covers 15 residues. The CDR3 spells CASSHSLAGGEEQYF. In DNA, the CDR3 is TGTGCCAGCAGTCACAGCCTAGCGGGAGGGGAGGAGCAGTACTTC.

The chain recombines TRBV28 with TRBJ2-7; 8 positions agree with TRBD1. J gave up 9 bases and V 6 bases, and 22 bases lay outside the gene matches. Germline CDR1 and CDR2: MDHEN and SYDVKM. CDR3 size: 17 residues. The CDR3 DNA follows: TGTGCCAGCAGCACAGCGCGGCGGGCAGGGGGCGTGGGAGGGCAGTACTTC. Amino acids: CASSTARRAGGVGGQYF.

This clone is a singleton in its sample. This rearrangement joins TRBV10-3 to TRBJ2-1, with 12 positions matching TRBD2. Trimming at V came to 2 bases and at J to 0 bases, leaving 5 bases not matched to a gene. CDR1 and CDR2 (germline): ENHRY, SYGVKD. The CDR3 extends over 18 amino acids. CDR3 DNA: TGTGCCATCAGTGAGCCAGGACTAGCGGGGAGCTCCTACAATGAGCAGTTCTTC. It encodes CAISEPGLAGSSYNEQFF.

The chain has TRBV7-9 and TRBJ2-3; 7 nucleotides line up with TRBD2. Germline V CDR1 and CDR2: SEHNR, FQNEAQ (reference sequence). The CDR3 runs to 13 residues. The V and J ends lost 2 bases and 8 bases, in that order; junction bases with no gene match: 4. DNA of the CDR3: TGTGCCAGCAGCTTAAGGGCTAGCGGTACGCAGTATTTT. It is translated as CASSLRASGTQYF.

This chain uses TRBV14 with TRBJ2-5; D is undetermined. With 1 base removed from V and 2 bases from J, the gap between germline ends came to 14 bases. Looked up from germline, CDR1 is SGHDN and CDR2 is FVKESK. This CDR3 spans 16 amino acids. CDR3 nucleotide sequence: TGTGCCAGCAGCCAAGGGGGTAGTCACCCACAAGAGACCCAGTACTTC. This translates into CASSQGGSHPQETQYF.

V is TRBV18 and J is TRBJ2-1, with a possible D match to TRBD1 (5 bases). Looked up from germline, CDR1 is KGHSH and CDR2 is LQKENI. The CDR3 consists of 15 residues. The ends were cut back, 4 bases at V and 0 bases at J, with 10 bases in the middle. This CDR3 reads CASSRAGSSYNEQFF. For the CDR3, the DNA is TGTGCCAGCTCACGCGCAGGGTCCTCCTACAATGAGCAGTTCTTC.

This rearrangement joins TRBV5-5 to TRBJ1-1; 7 bases match TRBD1. Per the germline V gene, CDR1 is SGHKS and CDR2 is YYEKEE (reference sequence). Trimming took 0 bases from V and 0 from J; bases not matched to a gene: 11. The CDR3 has 18 amino acids. The CDR3 nucleotides read TGTGCCAGCAGCTTGGTAAGATTTTCGGACAGGATGAACACTGAAGCTTTCTTT. This sequence encodes CASSLVRFSDRMNTEAFF.

The V and J genes are TRBV9 and TRBJ2-2; D remains ambiguous. Germline assignment: CDR1 SGDLS and CDR2 YYNGEE. Trimming took 0 bases from V and 3 from J, leaving 9 bases between them. The length of the CDR3 is 15 residues. The CDR3: CASSVGQLDTGELFF. As DNA, the CDR3 is TGTGCCAGCAGCGTAGGTCAATTGGACACCGGGGAGCTGTTTTTT.

This chain connects TRBV25-1 to TRBJ2-2; TRBD2 might be the D (6 bases). CDR3 length equals 13 residues. Germline CDR1 MGHDK, CDR2 SYGVNS. Trimming cost V 6 bases and J 4 bases, with 9 bases left between them. Here the CDR3 reads CASREGSTGELFF. The DNA for the CDR3 is TGTGCCAGCAGGGAGGGGAGCACCGGGGAGCTGTTTTTT.

The chain employs TRBV28 and TRBJ1-2; TRBD1 is a possible D gene (5 bases). Trimming left V 6 bases short and J 2 bases short, with 13 bases between. This CDR3 is 14 amino acids long. Germline lookup yields CDR1 MDHEN and CDR2 SYDVKM. CDR3 in DNA: TGTGCCAGCAGGACGGGGGGGGTCAACTATGGCTACACCTTC. Protein sequence: CASRTGGVNYGYTF.

V gene TRBV7-2 combines with J gene TRBJ2-3; 7 bases match TRBD2. The CDR3 runs 14 residues. V gave up 5 bases and J gave up 10 bases; unmatched junction bases: 12. Germline CDR1 SGHTA, CDR2 FQGNSA. Here the CDR3 DNA reads TGTGCCAGCAGCAGTCTAGCGGACGGTTTGTCGCAGTATTTT. Protein sequence: CASSSLADGLSQYF.

The chain's CDR3 is CASSVRDRDGYTF. CDR3 nucleotides: TGTGCCAGCAGTGTACGGGACAGGGATGGCTACACCTTC. This sequence joins TRBV2 and TRBJ1-2; 9 positions agree with TRBD1. CDR3 length: 13 amino acids. Looked up from germline, CDR1 is SNHLY and CDR2 is FYNNEI. J lost 6 bases, V lost 4 bases, and 3 bases had no gene match.

This chain connects TRBV5-1 to TRBJ1-3; D not resolved. This CDR3 has 16 amino acids. V was pared by 3 bases and J by 2 bases, with 15 bases between. Germline loops: CDR1 SGHRS, CDR2 YFSETQ. The CDR3: CASSYSPGSAGNTIYF. CDR3 nucleotides: TGCGCCAGCAGCTATTCCCCCGGGTCTGCTGGAAACACCATATATTTT.

The chain has TRBV5-1 and TRBJ2-3; 10 bases fit TRBD2. J was trimmed by 0 bases and V by 4 bases; bases with no gene match: 5. CDR3 length: 16 amino acids. CDR1 is SGHRS and CDR2 is YFSETQ in the germline V gene. For the CDR3, the DNA is TGCGCCAGCAGCCCGCTGACTAGCGGGAGCACAGATACGCAGTATTTT. It translates to CASSPLTSGSTDTQYF.

The genes are TRBV15 and TRBJ2-4, with D possibly matching TRBD1 (6 bases). This CDR3 comprises 18 residues. V lost 4 bases and J 8 bases, leaving 27 bases between the germline ends. The germline CDR1 and CDR2 sequences are LNHNV and YYDKDF (reference sequence). In DNA, the CDR3 is TGTGCCACCAGCATCAGCGGTACAGGGCGGAATTTTGCGGACATTCAGTACTTC. It is translated as CATSISGTGRNFADIQYF.